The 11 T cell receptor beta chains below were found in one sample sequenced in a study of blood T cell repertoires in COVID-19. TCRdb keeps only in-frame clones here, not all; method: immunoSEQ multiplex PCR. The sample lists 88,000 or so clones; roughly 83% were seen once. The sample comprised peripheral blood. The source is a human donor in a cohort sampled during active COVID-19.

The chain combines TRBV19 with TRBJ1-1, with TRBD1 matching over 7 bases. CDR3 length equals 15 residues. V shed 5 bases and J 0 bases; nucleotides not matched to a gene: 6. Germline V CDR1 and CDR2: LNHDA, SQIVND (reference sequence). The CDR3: CASSLGGQVNTEAFF. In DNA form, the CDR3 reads TGTGCCAGTAGTCTGGGCGGACAGGTGAACACTGAAGCTTTCTTT. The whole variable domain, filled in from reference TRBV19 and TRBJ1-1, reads DGGITQSPKYLFRKEGQNVTLSCEQNLNHDAMYWYRQDPGQGLRLIYYSQIVNDFQKGDIAEGYSVSREKKESFPLTVTSAQKNPTAFYLCASSLGGQVNTEAFFGQGTRLTVV.

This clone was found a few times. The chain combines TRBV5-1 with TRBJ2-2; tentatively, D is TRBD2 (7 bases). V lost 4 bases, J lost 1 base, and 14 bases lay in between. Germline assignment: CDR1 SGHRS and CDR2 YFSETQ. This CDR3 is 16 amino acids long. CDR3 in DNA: TGCGCCAGCAGCCCCGGGGGGCAGATGAACACCGGGGAGCTGTTTTTT. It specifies CASSPGGQMNTGELFF.

The CDR3 region is CASRIAGGPVPHEQYF. The CDR3, as DNA: TGTGCCAGCAGAATAGCGGGAGGGCCGGTCCCCCACGAGCAGTACTTC. The chain recombines TRBV13 with TRBJ2-7; 11 bases agree with TRBD2. Germline trimming cut 6 bases from V and 5 bases from J; bases unmatched to any gene: 12. Germline CDR1 is PRHDT and CDR2 is FYEKMQ (reference sequence). CDR3 size: 16 residues.

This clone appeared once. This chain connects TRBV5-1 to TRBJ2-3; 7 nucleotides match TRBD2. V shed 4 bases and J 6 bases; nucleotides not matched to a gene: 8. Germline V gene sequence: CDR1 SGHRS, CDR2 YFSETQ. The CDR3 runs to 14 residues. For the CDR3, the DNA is TGCGCCAGCAGCCCGACGACTAGCCGGGATACGCAGTATTTT. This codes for CASSPTTSRDTQYF.

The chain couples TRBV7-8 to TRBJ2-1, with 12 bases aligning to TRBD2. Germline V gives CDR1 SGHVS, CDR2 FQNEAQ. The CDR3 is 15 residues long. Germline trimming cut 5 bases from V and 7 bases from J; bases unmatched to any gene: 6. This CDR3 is CASSPRLAGVNEQFF. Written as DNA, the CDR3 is TGTGCCAGCAGCCCCCGACTAGCGGGAGTGAATGAGCAGTTCTTC.

CDR3 nucleotide sequence: TGTGCCAGCAGCTTAGTAGGGAGCGGACGCGGCGAGCAGTACTTC. Translation: CASSLVGSGRGEQYF. V is TRBV5-4 and J is TRBJ2-7, with a possible D match to TRBD2 (5 bases). Germline lookup yields CDR1 SGHNT and CDR2 YYREEE (reference sequence). V lost 2 bases to trimming and J lost 6 bases, with 18 bases between them. CDR3 length: 15 amino acids.

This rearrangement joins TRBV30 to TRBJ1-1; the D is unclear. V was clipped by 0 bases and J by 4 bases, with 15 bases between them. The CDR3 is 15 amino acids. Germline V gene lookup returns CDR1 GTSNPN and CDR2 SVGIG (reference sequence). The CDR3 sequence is CAWSVFFPGSTEAFF. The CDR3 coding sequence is TGTGCCTGGAGTGTATTTTTCCCGGGGTCCACTGAAGCTTTCTTT.

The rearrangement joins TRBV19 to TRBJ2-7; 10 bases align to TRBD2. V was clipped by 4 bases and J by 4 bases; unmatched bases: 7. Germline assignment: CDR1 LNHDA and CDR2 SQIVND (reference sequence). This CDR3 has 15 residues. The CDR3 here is CASSTSQREGYEQYF. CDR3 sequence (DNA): TGTGCCAGTAGTACCTCCCAGCGGGAGGGATACGAGCAGTACTTC.

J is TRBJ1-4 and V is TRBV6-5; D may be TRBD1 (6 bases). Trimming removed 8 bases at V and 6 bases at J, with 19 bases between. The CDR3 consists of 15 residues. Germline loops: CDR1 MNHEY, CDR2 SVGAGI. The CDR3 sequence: CASGPLTGYHEKLFF. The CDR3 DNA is TGTGCCAGCGGTCCCTTAACAGGGTATCATGAAAAACTGTTTTTT.

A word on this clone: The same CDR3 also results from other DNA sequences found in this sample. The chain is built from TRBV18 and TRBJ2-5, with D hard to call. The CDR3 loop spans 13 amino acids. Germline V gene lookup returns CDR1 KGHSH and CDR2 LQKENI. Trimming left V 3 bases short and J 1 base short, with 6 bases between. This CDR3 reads CASSPAPQETQYF. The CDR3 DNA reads TGTGCCAGCTCACCGGCTCCCCAAGAGACCCAGTACTTC. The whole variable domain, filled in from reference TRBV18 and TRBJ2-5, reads NAGVMQNPRHLVRRRGQEARLRCSPMKGHSHVYWYRQLPEEGLKFMVYLQKENIIDESGMPKERFSAEFPKEGPSILRIQQVVRGDSAAYFCASSPAPQETQYFGPGTRLLVL.

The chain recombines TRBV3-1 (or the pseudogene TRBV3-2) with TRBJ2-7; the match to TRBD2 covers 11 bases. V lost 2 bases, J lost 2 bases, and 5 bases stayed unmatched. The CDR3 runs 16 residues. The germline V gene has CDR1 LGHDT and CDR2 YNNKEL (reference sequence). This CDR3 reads CASSQPGTSGTYEQYF. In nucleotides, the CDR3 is TGTGCCAGCAGCCAACCCGGGACTAGCGGCACCTACGAGCAGTACTTC.